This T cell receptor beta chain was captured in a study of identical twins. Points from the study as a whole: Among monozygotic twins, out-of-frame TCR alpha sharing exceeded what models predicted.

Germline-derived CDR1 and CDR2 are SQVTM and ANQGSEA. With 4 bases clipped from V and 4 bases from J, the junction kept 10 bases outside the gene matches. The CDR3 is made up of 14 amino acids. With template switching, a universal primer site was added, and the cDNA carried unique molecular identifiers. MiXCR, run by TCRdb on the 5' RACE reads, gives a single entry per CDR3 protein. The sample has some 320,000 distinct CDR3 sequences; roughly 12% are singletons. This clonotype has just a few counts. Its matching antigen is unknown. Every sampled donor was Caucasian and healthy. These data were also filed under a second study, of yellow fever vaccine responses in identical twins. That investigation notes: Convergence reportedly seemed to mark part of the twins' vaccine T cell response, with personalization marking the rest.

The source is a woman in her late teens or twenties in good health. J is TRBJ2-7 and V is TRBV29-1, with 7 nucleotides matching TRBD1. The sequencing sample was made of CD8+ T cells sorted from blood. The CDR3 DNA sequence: TGCAGCGTTGTCGGACAGGCAGCCGGGTACGAGCAGTACTTC. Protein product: CSVVGQAAGYEQYF.